This T cell receptor beta chain derives from a study of T cells in Graves' hyperthyroidism and ophthalmopathy. Study-wide results and caveats: Blood shared most expanded thyroid clonotypes above 0.001.

The patients, who ranged from 18 to 65 in age, presented with newly diagnosed hyperthyroidism lasting under 2 months. Researchers barred patients who had uncontrolled infection, other autoimmune disease, pregnancy or lactation. The source material, RNA transcripts, was used to amplify TCR beta CDR3 regions. The study used the HTBI primer set for a first-round RT-PCR of the TCR CDR3. TCRdb re-called the multiplex PCR reads through MiXCR, storing one row per CDR3 protein. Altogether 600,000 to 750,000 distinct CDR3 sequences are present, roughly 17% being singletons, with the ten largest covering 15% to 17%. The CDR3 is 15 amino acids. Germline loops: CDR1 SEHNR, CDR2 FQNEAQ (reference sequence). Trimming removed 5 bases at V and 9 bases at J, with 20 bases between. This clonotype was seen a handful of times. No antigen is known for it.

This chain joins TRBV7-9 and TRBJ2-1; D is uncertain. Specimen: blood. The receptor's source is a middle-aged man with Graves' hyperthyroidism. The CDR3 loop is CASSPPTKLTPEQFF. The CDR3 DNA sequence: TGTGCCAGCAGCCCACCTACAAAACTGACTCCTGAGCAGTTCTTC.